The 6 T cell receptor beta chains in this list originate from one sample, sequenced in a study of blood T cell repertoires in COVID-19. Measured with immunoSEQ multiplex PCR; TCRdb has only the in-frame clones, and not every one. Of 150,000 to 200,000 clones listed, 70% to 90% are singletons. The sequenced material came from peripheral blood. These TCRs come from a man aged 18 to 30 who had recovered from COVID-19.

This chain joins TRBV29-1 and TRBJ2-7; 10 bases agree with TRBD2. The V gene end was trimmed by 5 bases and the J gene end by 6 bases; junction bases not matched to a gene: 7. Germline CDR1 and CDR2: SQVTM and ANQGSEA. The CDR3 is 13 amino acids. The CDR3 region is CSVLTGTSVEQYF. In DNA form, the CDR3 reads TGCAGCGTTCTCACCGGGACTAGCGTCGAGCAGTACTTC.

The table lists this clone with a few counts. The CDR3 bases are TGTGCCAGCAGTGGTATGAGGAATGAAAAACTGTTTTTT. As protein: CASSGMRNEKLFF. V gene TRBV25-1 combines with J gene TRBJ1-4, with D uncertain. The CDR3 extends over 13 amino acids. In germline, CDR1 is MGHDK, CDR2 SYGVNS. V gave up 4 bases and J gave up 5 bases, with 8 bases separating them.

The chain links TRBV30 to TRBJ2-7; the D is unclear. V lost 7 bases to trimming and J lost 4 bases, with 17 bases between them. Germline CDR1 GTSNPN, CDR2 SVGIG (reference sequence). The CDR3 extends over 13 amino acids. The CDR3, as DNA: TGTGCCTCGACCATCAATGGGCCTTACGAGCAGTACTTC. Its translation is CASTINGPYEQYF.

The chain uses TRBV27 and TRBJ1-2; D gene unclear. The CDR3 totals 12 residues. The V gene lost 10 bases and the J gene lost 6 bases, with 15 bases spanning the gap. Germline V gene data show CDR1 as MNHEY and CDR2 as SMNVEV (reference sequence). The CDR3 DNA reads TGTGCCACCCTGGGAGGCCTAGATGGCTACACCTTC. Its translation: CATLGGLDGYTF.

The chain combines TRBV7-5 with TRBJ2-7; TRBD2, the table's D call, was not compared with the DNA. TRBV7-5 is marked as a pseudogene. The CDR3 contains 17 residues. The CDR3 is CARSSVGLVETWGEQYF. CDR3 nucleotide sequence: TGTGCCAGAAGCTCGGTGGGACTAGTAGAGACATGGGGCGAGCAGTACTTC.

The chain uses TRBV10-3 and TRBJ1-2; TRBD1 might be the D (5 bases). The CDR3 is made up of 14 amino acids. Germline V gives CDR1 ENHRY, CDR2 SYGVKD. V gave up 0 bases and J gave up 7 bases, with 12 bases separating them. In DNA form, the CDR3 reads TGTGCCATCAGTGAGTCGTCCAGGGTGGGTGGCTACACCTTC. It codes for CAISESSRVGGYTF.